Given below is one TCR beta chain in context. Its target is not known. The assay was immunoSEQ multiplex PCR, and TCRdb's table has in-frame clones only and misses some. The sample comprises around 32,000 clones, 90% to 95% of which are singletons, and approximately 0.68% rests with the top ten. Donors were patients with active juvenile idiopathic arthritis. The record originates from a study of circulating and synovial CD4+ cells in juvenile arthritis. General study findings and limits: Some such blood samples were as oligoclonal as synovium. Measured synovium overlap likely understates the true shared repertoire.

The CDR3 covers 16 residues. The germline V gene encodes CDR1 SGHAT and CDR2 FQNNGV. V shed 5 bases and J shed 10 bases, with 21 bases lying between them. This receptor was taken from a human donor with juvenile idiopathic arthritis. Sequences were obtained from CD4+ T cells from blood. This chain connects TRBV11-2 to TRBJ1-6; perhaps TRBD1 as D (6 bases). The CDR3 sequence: CASSQTGPVMGSPLHF. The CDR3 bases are TGTGCCAGCAGCCAAACAGGGCCTGTAATGGGATCACCCCTCCACTTT.